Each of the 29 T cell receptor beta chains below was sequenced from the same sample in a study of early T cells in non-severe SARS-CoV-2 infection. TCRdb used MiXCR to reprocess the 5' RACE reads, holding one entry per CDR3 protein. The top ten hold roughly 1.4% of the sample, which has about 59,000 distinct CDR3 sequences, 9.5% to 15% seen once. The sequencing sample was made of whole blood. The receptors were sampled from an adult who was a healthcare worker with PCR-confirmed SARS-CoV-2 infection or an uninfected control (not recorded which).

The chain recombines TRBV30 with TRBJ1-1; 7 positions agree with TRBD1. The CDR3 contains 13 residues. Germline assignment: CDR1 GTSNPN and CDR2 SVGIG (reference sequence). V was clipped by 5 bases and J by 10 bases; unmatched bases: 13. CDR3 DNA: TGTGCCTGGCGTGACAGGGCCTCAAGCAGAGCTTTCTTT. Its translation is CAWRDRASSRAFF.

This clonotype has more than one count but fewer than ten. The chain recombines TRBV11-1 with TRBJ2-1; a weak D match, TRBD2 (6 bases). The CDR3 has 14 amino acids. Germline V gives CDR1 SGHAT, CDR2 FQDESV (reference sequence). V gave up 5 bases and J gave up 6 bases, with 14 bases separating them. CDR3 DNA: TGTGCCAGCAGCACAAGACTAGGGTCCAATGAGCAGTTCTTC. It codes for CASSTRLGSNEQFF.

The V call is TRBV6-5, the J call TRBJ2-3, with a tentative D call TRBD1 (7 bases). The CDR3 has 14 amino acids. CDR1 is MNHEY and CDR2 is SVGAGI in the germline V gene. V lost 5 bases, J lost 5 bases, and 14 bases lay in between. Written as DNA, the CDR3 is TGTGCCAGCAGTCCAGGGGGGCCCAGAGATACGCAGTATTTT. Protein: CASSPGGPRDTQYF.

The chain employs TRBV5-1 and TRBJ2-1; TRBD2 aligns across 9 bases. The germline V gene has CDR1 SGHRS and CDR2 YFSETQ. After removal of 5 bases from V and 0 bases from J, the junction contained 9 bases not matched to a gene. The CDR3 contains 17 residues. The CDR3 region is CASRPGTSPSSYNEQFF. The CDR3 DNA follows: TGCGCCAGCAGACCGGGGACTAGCCCAAGCTCCTACAATGAGCAGTTCTTC.

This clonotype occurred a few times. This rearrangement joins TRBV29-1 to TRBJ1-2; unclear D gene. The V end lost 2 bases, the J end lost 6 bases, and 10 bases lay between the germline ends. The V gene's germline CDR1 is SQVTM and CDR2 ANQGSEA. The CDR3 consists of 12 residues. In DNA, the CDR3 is TGCAGCGTTGAATCGGGGTGGGATGGCTACACCTTC. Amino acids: CSVESGWDGYTF. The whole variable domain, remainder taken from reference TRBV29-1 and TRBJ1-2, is SAVISQKPSRDICQRGTSLTIQCQVDSQVTMMFWYRQQPGQSLTLIATANQGSEATYESGFVIDKFPISRPNLTFSTLTVSNMSPEDSSIYLCSVESGWDGYTFGSGTRLTVV.

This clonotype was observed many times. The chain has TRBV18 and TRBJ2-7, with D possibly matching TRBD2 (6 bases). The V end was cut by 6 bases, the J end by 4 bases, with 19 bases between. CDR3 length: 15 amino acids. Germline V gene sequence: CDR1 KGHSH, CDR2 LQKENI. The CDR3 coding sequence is TGTGCCAGCTCTTCGGGCCCTCGGGACTCTTACGAGCAGTACTTC. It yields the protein CASSSGPRDSYEQYF.

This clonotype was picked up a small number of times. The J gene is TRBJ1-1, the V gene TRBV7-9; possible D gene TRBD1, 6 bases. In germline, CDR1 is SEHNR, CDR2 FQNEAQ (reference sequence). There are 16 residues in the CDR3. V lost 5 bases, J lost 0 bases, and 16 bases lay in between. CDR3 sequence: CASSQDRISMNTEAFF. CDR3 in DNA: TGTGCCAGCAGCCAAGACAGGATCAGCATGAACACTGAAGCTTTCTTT.

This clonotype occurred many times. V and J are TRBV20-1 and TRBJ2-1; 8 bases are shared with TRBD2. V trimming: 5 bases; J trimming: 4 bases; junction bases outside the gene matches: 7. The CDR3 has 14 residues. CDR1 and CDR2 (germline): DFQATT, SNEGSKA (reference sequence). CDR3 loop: CSADPGTSYNEQFF. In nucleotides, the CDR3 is TGCAGTGCTGACCCCGGGACTAGTTACAATGAGCAGTTCTTC.

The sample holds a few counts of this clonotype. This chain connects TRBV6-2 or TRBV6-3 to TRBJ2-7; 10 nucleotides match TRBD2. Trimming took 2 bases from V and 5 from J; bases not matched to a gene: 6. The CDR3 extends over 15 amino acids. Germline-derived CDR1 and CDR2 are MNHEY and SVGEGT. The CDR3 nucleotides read TGTGCCAGCAGTTACCTAGCGGGGGTTGTGAACGAGCAGTACTTC. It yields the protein CASSYLAGVVNEQYF.

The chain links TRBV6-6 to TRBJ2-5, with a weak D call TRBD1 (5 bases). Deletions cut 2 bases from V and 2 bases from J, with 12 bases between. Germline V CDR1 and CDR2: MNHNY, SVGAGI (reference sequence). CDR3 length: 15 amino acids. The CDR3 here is CASSYTLPGQETQYF. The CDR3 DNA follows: TGTGCCAGCAGTTACACCCTCCCAGGGCAAGAGACCCAGTACTTC.

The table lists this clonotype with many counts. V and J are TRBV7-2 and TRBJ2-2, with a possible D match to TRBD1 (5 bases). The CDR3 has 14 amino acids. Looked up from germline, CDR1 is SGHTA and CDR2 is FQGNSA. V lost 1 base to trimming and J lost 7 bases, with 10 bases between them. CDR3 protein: CASSLVLQGGELFF. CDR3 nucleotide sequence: TGTGCCAGCAGCTTAGTCCTCCAGGGCGGGGAGCTGTTTTTT. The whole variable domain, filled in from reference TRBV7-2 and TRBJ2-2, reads GAGVSQSPSNKVTEKGKDVELRCDPISGHTALYWYRQSLGQGLEFLIYFQGNSAPDKSGLPSDRFSAERTGGSVSTLTIQRTQQEDSAVYLCASSLVLQGGELFFGEGSRLTVL.

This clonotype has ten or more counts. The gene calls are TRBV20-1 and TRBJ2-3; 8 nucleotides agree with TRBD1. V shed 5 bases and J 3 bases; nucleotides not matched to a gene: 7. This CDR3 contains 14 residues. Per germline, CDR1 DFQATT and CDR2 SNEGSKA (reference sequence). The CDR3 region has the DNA TGCAGTGCTGTGAAAACAGGGGGGACAGATACGCAGTATTTT. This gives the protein CSAVKTGGTDTQYF.

The CDR3 loop is CASSESGSAEQYF. For the CDR3, the DNA is TGTGCCAGCAGTGAATCAGGCTCCGCCGAGCAGTACTTC. This sequence joins TRBV6-1 and TRBJ2-7; D unclear. Deletions cut 2 bases from V and 6 bases from J, with 11 bases between. Germline assignment: CDR1 MNHNS and CDR2 SASEGT. The CDR3 is 13 amino acids.

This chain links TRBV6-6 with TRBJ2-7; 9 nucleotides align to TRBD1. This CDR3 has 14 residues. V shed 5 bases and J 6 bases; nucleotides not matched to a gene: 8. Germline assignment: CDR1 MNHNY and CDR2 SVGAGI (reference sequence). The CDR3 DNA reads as TGTGCCAGCAGTCCGACAGGGGGATTGGGCGAGCAGTACTTC. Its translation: CASSPTGGLGEQYF.

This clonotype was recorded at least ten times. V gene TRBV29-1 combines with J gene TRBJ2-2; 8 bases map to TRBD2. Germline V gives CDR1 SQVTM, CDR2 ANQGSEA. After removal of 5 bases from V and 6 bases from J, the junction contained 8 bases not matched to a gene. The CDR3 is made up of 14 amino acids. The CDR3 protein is CSVPGLVSPGELFF. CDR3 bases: TGCAGCGTTCCGGGACTAGTATCCCCCGGGGAGCTGTTTTTT.

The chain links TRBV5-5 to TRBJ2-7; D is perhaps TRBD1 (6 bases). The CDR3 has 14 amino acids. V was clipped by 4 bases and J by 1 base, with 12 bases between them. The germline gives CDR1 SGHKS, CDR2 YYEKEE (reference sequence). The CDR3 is CASSPTGTSYEQYF. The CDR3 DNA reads TGTGCCAGCAGCCCTACAGGGACATCCTACGAGCAGTACTTC.

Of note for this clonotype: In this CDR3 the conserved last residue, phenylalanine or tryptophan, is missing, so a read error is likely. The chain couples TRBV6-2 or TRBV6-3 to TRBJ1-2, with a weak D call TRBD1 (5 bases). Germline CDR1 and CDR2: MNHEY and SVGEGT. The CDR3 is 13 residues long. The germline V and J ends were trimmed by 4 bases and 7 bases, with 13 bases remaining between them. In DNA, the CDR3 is TGTGCCAGCAGTTTCGGCCAGGGAGGTGGCTACACCCTC. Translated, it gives CASSFGQGGGYTL.

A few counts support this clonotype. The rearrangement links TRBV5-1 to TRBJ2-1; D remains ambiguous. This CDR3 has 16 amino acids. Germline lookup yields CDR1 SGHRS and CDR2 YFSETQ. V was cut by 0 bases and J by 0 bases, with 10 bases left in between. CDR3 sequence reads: CASSLVMVGSYNEQFF. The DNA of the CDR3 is TGCGCCAGCAGCTTGGTGATGGTGGGCTCCTACAATGAGCAGTTCTTC.

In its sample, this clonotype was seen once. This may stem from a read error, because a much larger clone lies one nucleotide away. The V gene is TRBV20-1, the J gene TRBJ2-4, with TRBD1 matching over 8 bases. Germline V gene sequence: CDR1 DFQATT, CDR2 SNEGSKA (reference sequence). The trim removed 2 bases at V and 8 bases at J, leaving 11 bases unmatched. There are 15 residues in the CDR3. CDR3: CSARFTRLGQDIQYF. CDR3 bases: TGCAGTGCTAGATTTACCCGCCTGGGACAGGACATTCAGTACTTC.

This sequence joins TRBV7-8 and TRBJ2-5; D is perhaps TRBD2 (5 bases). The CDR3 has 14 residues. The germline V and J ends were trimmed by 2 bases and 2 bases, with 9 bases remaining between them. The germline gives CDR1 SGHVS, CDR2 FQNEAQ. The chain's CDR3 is CASSLRRGQETQYF. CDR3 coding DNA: TGTGCCAGCAGCTTACGCCGGGGTCAAGAGACCCAGTACTTC. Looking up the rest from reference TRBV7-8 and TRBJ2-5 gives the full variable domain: GAGVSQSPRYKVAKRGQDVALRCDPISGHVSLFWYQQALGQGPEFLTYFQNEAQLDKSGLPSDRFFAERPEGSVSTLKIQRTQQEDSAVYLCASSLRRGQETQYFGPGTRLLVL.

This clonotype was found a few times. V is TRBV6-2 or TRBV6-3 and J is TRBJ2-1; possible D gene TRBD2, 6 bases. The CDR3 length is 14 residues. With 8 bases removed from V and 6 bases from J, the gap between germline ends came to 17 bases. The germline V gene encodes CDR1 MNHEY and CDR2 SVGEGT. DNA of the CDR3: TGTGCCAGCTCCCACGGCGGGGCGGGCAATGAGCAGTTCTTC. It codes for CASSHGGAGNEQFF.

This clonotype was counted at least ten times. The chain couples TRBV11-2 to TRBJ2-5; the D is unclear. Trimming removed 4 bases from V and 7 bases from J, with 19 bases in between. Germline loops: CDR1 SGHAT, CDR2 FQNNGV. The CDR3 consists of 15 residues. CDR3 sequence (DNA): TGTGCCAGCAGCTCAATCCCCACTCATGAGCGGACCCAGTACTTC. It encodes CASSSIPTHERTQYF.

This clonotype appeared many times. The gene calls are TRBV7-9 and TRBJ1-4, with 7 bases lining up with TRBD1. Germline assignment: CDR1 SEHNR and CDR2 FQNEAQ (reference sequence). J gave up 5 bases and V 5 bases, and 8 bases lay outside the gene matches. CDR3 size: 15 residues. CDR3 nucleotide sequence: TGTGCCAGCAGCCCCGGCGACAGGGAAAATGAAAAACTGTTTTTT. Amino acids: CASSPGDRENEKLFF.

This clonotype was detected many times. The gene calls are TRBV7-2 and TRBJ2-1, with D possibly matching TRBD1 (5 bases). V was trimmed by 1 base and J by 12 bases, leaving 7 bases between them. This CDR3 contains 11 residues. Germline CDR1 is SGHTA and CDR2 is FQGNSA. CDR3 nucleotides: TGTGCCAGCAGCTTAGGGGGCGGGCAGTTCTTC. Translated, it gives CASSLGGGQFF.

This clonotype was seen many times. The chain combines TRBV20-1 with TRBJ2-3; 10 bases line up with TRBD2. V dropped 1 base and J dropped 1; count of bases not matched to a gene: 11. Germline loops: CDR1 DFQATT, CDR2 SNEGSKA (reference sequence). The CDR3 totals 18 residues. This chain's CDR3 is CSARAWTSGTGGTDTQYF. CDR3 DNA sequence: TGCAGTGCTAGAGCCTGGACTAGCGGCACGGGAGGCACAGATACGCAGTATTTT.

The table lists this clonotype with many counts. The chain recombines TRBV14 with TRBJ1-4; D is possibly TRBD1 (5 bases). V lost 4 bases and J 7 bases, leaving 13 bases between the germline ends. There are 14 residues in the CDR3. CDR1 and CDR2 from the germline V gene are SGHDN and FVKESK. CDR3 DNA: TGTGCCAGCAGCCGACGGCAGGGCTCTGAAAAACTGTTTTTT. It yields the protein CASSRRQGSEKLFF.

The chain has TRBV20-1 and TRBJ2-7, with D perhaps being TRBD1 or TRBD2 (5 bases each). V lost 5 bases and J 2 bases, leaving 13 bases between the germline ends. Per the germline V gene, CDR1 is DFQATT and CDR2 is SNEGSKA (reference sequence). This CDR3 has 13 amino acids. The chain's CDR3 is CSASGTSTYEQYF. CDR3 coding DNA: TGCAGTGCTTCCGGGACGAGCACCTACGAGCAGTACTTC.

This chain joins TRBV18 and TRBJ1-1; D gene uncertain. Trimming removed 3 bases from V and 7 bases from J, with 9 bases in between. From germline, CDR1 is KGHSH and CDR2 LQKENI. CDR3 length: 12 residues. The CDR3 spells CASSPRANEAFF. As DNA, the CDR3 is TGTGCCAGCTCACCGCGGGCAAATGAAGCTTTCTTT. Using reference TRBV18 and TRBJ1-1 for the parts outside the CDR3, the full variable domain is NAGVMQNPRHLVRRRGQEARLRCSPMKGHSHVYWYRQLPEEGLKFMVYLQKENIIDESGMPKERFSAEFPKEGPSILRIQQVVRGDSAAYFCASSPRANEAFFGQGTRLTVV.

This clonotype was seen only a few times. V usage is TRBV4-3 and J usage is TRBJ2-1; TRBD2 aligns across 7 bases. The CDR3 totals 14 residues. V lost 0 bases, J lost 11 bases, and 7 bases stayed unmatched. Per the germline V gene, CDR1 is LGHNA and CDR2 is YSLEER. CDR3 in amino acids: CASSQDPGAGKQFF. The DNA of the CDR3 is TGCGCCAGCAGCCAAGATCCCGGAGCGGGGAAGCAGTTCTTC.